The rows below give T cell receptor beta chains drawn from one sample of a study of response to subunit inactivated influenza vaccine. MiXCR was run by TCRdb on the RT-PCR reads, yielding one entry per CDR3 protein. The table includes approximately 310,000 distinct CDR3 sequences, 20% to 25% detected once. The sequenced sample was PBMCs from blood, obtained about 20 months after vaccination. The receptors shown here come from a man between 50 and 75 years old who received an inactivated influenza vaccine. CDR3s leave out the opening cysteine and the closing phenylalanine or tryptophan.

J gene: TRBJ1-1
V gene: TRBV4-2
CDR3 protein: ASTLGPEAF

J gene: TRBJ2-1
V gene: TRBV9
CDR3 protein: ASSVGGRAFNEQF

J gene: TRBJ1-1
V gene: TRBV20-1
CDR3 protein: SEAKGGEAF

J gene: TRBJ1-5
V gene: TRBV28
CDR3 protein: ASSYGSQGAYQPQH

J gene: TRBJ2-1
V gene: TRBV4-3
CDR3 protein: ASSQQRGIYNEQF

J gene: TRBJ2-3
V gene: TRBV5-4
CDR3 protein: ASSFRSSGSTDTQY

J gene: TRBJ1-1
V gene: TRBV6-5
CDR3 protein: ASSYRAGRHEAF

J gene: TRBJ2-7
V gene: TRBV5-1
CDR3 protein: ASSLDQVSYEQY

J gene: TRBJ2-5
V gene: TRBV20-1
CDR3 protein: SAASMGRMEETQY

J gene: TRBJ1-2
V gene: TRBV4-1
CDR3 protein: ASSQDLYSFYGYT

J gene: TRBJ1-2
V gene: TRBV4-1
CDR3 protein: ASSQDQRPQTGYMGNNYGYT

J gene: TRBJ2-3
V gene: TRBV7-9
CDR3 protein: ASSLTQGGPTDTQY

J gene: TRBJ1-5
V gene: TRBV4-3
CDR3 protein: ASSQGWRNNQPQH

J gene: TRBJ1-2
V gene: TRBV10-3
CDR3 protein: AISGGTQASYGYT

J gene: TRBJ1-2
V gene: TRBV7-2
CDR3 protein: ASSPGQNRHGYT

J gene: TRBJ2-7
V gene: TRBV28
CDR3 protein: ASSLPGTGNNAYNYEQY

J gene: TRBJ1-3
V gene: TRBV2
CDR3 protein: ASSGAGGNTIY

J gene: TRBJ1-5
V gene: TRBV30
CDR3 protein: AWNRGAQPQH

J gene: TRBJ2-7
V gene: TRBV18
CDR3 protein: ASSPVLGEQY

J gene: TRBJ2-5
V gene: TRBV2
CDR3 protein: ASSGPGRGETQY

J gene: TRBJ2-2
V gene: TRBV28
CDR3 protein: ASSLRRISTGELF

J gene: TRBJ2-4
V gene: TRBV12-3/TRBV12-4
CDR3 protein: ASSTSLNIQY

J gene: TRBJ1-1
V gene: TRBV18
CDR3 protein: ASSPPNQPEAF

J gene: TRBJ2-1
V gene: TRBV3-1
CDR3 protein: ASSQTAYYEQF

J gene: TRBJ2-6
V gene: TRBV5-1
CDR3 protein: ASSLVGVAGANVLT

J gene: TRBJ1-1
V gene: TRBV28
CDR3 protein: ASKQPTVNTEAF

J gene: TRBJ1-3
V gene: TRBV28
CDR3 protein: ASTLGGNTIY

J gene: TRBJ2-1
V gene: TRBV7-2
CDR3 protein: ASSLVRGRGLLNEQF

J gene: TRBJ2-1
V gene: TRBV20-1
CDR3 protein: SATRTRGINEQF

J gene: TRBJ1-5
V gene: TRBV28
CDR3 protein: ASSTGTYSNQPQH

J gene: TRBJ1-1
V gene: TRBV7-2
CDR3 protein: ASSTRDSMNTEAF

J gene: TRBJ2-5
V gene: TRBV7-3
CDR3 protein: ASSLSSGSRETQY

J gene: TRBJ2-1
V gene: TRBV28
CDR3 protein: ASSFAGSLGNEQF

J gene: TRBJ2-3
V gene: TRBV3-1
CDR3 protein: ASSLGALAGADTQY

J gene: TRBJ2-5
V gene: TRBV4-1
CDR3 protein: ASSQPTGTKTQY

J gene: TRBJ1-5
V gene: TRBV2
CDR3 protein: ASGQGQGNQPQH

J gene: TRBJ1-1
V gene: TRBV4-1
CDR3 protein: ASSQILFRTDEAF

J gene: TRBJ1-2
V gene: TRBV5-1
CDR3 protein: AGEGTGSGYT

J gene: TRBJ1-2
V gene: TRBV7-9
CDR3 protein: ASSPRQEGYT

J gene: TRBJ1-1
V gene: TRBV5-1
CDR3 protein: ASSSGQLNTEAF

J gene: TRBJ1-1
V gene: TRBV12-3/TRBV12-4
CDR3 protein: ASNIVGQGGLAF

J gene: TRBJ1-5
V gene: TRBV20-1
CDR3 protein: SARDRTNQPQH

J gene: TRBJ1-1
V gene: TRBV5-5
CDR3 protein: ASSPAPAGLNTEAF

J gene: TRBJ2-2
V gene: TRBV29-1
CDR3 protein: SVGGSSGELF

J gene: TRBJ2-7
V gene: TRBV20-1
CDR3 protein: SALGRYEQY

J gene: TRBJ1-5
V gene: TRBV6-1
CDR3 protein: ASSKSWGFNQPQH

J gene: TRBJ2-7
V gene: TRBV5-4
CDR3 protein: ASRRDRYEQY

J gene: TRBJ2-7
V gene: TRBV28
CDR3 protein: ASRSPRRLFSYEQY

J gene: TRBJ1-1
V gene: TRBV7-9
CDR3 protein: ASSLHSGKEEAF

J gene: TRBJ1-1
V gene: TRBV6-2/TRBV6-3
CDR3 protein: ASSYSKSPLSTEAF

J gene: TRBJ2-1
V gene: TRBV14
CDR3 protein: ASSRVAGGWNEQF

J gene: TRBJ1-6
V gene: TRBV10-3
CDR3 protein: AISESRQGDSPLH

J gene: TRBJ1-2
V gene: TRBV4-3
CDR3 protein: ASSQVGLQGGYGYT